This record concerns one T cell receptor (beta chain) sequence. The antigen is not known. Some clones are missing from TCRdb's copy, which holds only in-frame ones; the method was immunoSEQ multiplex PCR. The table records under 95,000 clones, over 70% of them present only once. PCR or immunohistochemistry showed mismatch repair deficiency in every enrolled patient. A few pembrolizumab responders had their TCRs sequenced. This entry comes from a study of PD-1 blockade in mismatch repair-deficient tumors. Study results and limitations: Tumor-resident clones, often undetectable pretreatment in blood, expanded then contracted after pembrolizumab.

CDR3 length equals 14 residues. J lost 4 bases, V lost 7 bases, and 7 bases had no gene match. CDR1 and CDR2 (germline): MNHNS, SASEGT. This receptor was taken from an adult with mismatch repair-deficient cancer. V gene TRBV6-1 combines with J gene TRBJ1-5, with TRBD1 matching 7 bases. Here the sequenced sample was peripheral blood, taken 12 weeks after starting pembrolizumab. The CDR3 sequence: CASMEGTVNQPQHF. The CDR3 DNA reads TGTGCCAGCATGGAAGGGACAGTTAATCAGCCCCAGCATTTT.